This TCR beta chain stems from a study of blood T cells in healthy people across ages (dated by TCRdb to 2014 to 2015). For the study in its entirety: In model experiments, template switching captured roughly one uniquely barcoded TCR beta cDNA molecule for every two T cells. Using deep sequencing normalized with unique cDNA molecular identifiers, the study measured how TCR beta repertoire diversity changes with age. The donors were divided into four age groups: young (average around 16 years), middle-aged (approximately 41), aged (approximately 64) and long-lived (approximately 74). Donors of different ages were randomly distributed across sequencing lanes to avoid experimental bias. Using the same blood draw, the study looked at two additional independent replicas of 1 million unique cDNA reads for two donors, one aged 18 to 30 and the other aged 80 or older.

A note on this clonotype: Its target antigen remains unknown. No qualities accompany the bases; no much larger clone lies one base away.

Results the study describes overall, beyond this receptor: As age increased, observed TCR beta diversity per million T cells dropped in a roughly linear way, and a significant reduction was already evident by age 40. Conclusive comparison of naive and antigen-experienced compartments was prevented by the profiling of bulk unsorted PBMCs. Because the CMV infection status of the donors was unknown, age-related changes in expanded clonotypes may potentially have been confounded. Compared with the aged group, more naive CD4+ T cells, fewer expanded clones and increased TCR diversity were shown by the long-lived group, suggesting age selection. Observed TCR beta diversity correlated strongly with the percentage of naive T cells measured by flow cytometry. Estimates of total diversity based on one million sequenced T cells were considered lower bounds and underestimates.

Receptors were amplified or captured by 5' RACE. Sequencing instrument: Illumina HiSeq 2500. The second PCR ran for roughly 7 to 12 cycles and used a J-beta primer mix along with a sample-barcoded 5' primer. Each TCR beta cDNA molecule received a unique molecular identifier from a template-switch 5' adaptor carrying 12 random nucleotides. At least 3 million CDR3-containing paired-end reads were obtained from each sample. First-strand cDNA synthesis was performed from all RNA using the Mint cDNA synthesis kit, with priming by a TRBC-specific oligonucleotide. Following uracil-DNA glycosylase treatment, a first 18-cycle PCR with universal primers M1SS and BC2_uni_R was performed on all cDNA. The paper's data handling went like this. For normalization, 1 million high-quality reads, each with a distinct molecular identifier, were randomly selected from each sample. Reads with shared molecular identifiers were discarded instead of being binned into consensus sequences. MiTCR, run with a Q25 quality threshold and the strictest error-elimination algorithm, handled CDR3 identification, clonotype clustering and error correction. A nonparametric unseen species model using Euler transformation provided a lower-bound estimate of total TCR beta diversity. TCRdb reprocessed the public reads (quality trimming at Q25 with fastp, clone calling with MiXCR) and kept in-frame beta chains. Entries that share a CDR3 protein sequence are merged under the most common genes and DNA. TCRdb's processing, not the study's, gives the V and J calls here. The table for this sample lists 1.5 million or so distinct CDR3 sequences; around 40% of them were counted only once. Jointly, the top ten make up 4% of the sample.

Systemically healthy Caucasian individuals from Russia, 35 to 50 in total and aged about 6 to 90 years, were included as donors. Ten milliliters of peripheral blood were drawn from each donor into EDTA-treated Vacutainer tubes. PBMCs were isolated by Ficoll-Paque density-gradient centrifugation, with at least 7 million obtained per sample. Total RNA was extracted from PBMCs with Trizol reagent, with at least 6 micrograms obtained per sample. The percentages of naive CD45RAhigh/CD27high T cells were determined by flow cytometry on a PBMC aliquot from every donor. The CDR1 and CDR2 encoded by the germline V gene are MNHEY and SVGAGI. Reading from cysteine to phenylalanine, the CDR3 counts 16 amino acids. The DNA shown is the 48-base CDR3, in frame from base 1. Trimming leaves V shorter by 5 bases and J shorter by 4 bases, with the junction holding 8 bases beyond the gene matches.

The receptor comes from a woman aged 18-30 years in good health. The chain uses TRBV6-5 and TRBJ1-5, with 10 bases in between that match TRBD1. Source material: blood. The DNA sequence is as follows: TGTGCCAGCAGTCCGAAAGGACAGGGGGTTAATCAGCCCCAGCATTTT. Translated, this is CASSPKGQGVNQPQHF.